The next 29 T cell receptor beta chains were all read from a single sample in a study of blood T cell repertoires in COVID-19. Measured with immunoSEQ multiplex PCR; TCRdb has only the in-frame clones, and not every one. The table shows some 85,000 clones, with roughly 74% occurring only once. The sample was peripheral blood. Receptor source: a man aged 65 to 79 with COVID-19, enrolled during active disease.

The genes are TRBV7-8 and TRBJ1-1, with D possibly being TRBD1 (6 bases). Germline V CDR1 and CDR2: SGHVS, FQNEAQ. The CDR3 is 23 residues long. V was cut by 5 bases and J by 1 base, with 38 bases left in between. The CDR3 loop reads CASSPDIWDIPQGSPNKNTEAFF. The CDR3 DNA sequence: TGTGCCAGCAGCCCAGATATTTGGGACATCCCCCAAGGCTCGCCAAATAAGAACACTGAAGCTTTCTTT.

The chain is built from TRBV5-1 and TRBJ1-1; TRBD1 agrees at 9 bases. Germline trimming cut 3 bases from V and 7 bases from J; bases unmatched to any gene: 7. The CDR3 is made up of 14 amino acids. CDR1 is SGHRS, CDR2 YFSETQ, per germline. Here the CDR3 reads CASSSGTGFGEAFF. In DNA, the CDR3 is TGCGCCAGCAGCTCCGGGACAGGGTTTGGTGAAGCTTTCTTT.

The genes are TRBV30 and TRBJ2-7; 10 bases map to TRBD1. Losses at the gene ends were 4 bases for V and 6 bases for J; bases not matched to a gene: 3. Germline V gene data show CDR1 as GTSNPN and CDR2 as SVGIG (reference sequence). The CDR3 spans 12 residues. The DNA for the CDR3 is TGTGCCTGGACCAGGGACAGGGGCGAGCAGTACTTC. This gives the protein CAWTRDRGEQYF. The whole variable domain, filled in from reference TRBV30 and TRBJ2-7, reads SQTIHQWPATLVQPVGSPLSLECTVEGTSNPNLYWYRQAAGRGLQLLFYSVGIGQISSEVPQNLSASRPQDRQFILSSKKLLLSDSGFYLCAWTRDRGEQYFGPGTRLTVT.

The rearrangement uses TRBV5-6 and TRBJ1-3; D is unclear. CDR1 is SGHDT and CDR2 is YYEEEE in the germline V gene. The CDR3 runs 15 residues. Trimming left V 2 bases short and J 0 bases short, with 9 bases between. DNA of the CDR3: TGTGCCAGCAGCTTCGTGTCCGTCTCTGGAAACACCATATATTTT. Translating gives CASSFVSVSGNTIYF.

This clone has just a few counts. The chain joins TRBV9 to TRBJ2-3; 13 nucleotides agree with TRBD2. V was clipped by 4 bases and J by 8 bases; unmatched bases: 10. The CDR3 runs to 16 residues. CDR1 is SGDLS, CDR2 YYNGEE, per germline. This CDR3 is CASSRGTSGAGGTQYF. The CDR3, as DNA: TGTGCCAGCAGCAGAGGGACTAGCGGGGCCGGTGGTACGCAGTATTTT.

This clone ranks as medium-sized. The chain carries TRBV11-3 and TRBJ1-1, with 7 bases aligning to TRBD1. V dropped 3 bases and J dropped 10; count of bases not matched to a gene: 14. Germline assignment: CDR1 SGHNT and CDR2 YENEEA. The CDR3 runs to 15 residues. The CDR3 reads CASSLSGQLKWGAFF. The CDR3 DNA sequence: TGTGCCAGCAGCTTGTCGGGACAGCTCAAATGGGGAGCTTTCTTT.

The chain employs TRBV10-2 and TRBJ2-4, with a weak D call TRBD2 (6 bases). Germline CDR1 and CDR2: WSHSY and SAAADI. The CDR3 covers 15 residues. Trimming took 0 bases from V and 8 from J, leaving 14 bases between them. The CDR3 DNA reads TGCGCCAGCAGTGAGTCCGGGACTGAGGGAGACATTCAGTACTTC. The encoded protein is CASSESGTEGDIQYF.

This clone was seen more than once but under ten times. The V and J genes are TRBV4-3 and TRBJ2-5, with 13 bases aligning to TRBD2. The CDR3 spans 16 residues. V dropped 4 bases and J dropped 4; count of bases not matched to a gene: 6. Germline V gene lookup returns CDR1 LGHNA and CDR2 YSLEER. As DNA, the CDR3 is TGCGCCAGCAGCCCCCGACTAGCGGGAGGTGGAGAGACCCAGTACTTC. Its translation is CASSPRLAGGGETQYF.

The CDR3 region has the DNA TGTGCCAGCAGTTCGCGACAGGGGCTCGAAAAACTGTTTTTT. Translating it yields CASSSRQGLEKLFF. The chain uses TRBV6-5 and TRBJ1-4, with 8 positions matching TRBD1. V trimming: 4 bases; J trimming: 8 bases; junction bases outside the gene matches: 6. The V gene's germline CDR1 is MNHEY and CDR2 SVGAGI. The CDR3 consists of 14 residues.

The rearrangement joins TRBV29-1 to TRBJ1-2; D ambiguous. V lost 7 bases, J lost 7 bases, and 19 bases lay in between. The length of the CDR3 is 13 residues. The germline gives CDR1 SQVTM, CDR2 ANQGSEA. Here the CDR3 reads CSATSGGRAGYTF. DNA of the CDR3: TGCAGCGCCACCTCCGGCGGGAGGGCTGGCTACACCTTC.

This clone was seen once. The rearrangement joins TRBV5-1 to TRBJ2-5; a possible D gene is TRBD2 (7 bases). The germline gives CDR1 SGHRS, CDR2 YFSETQ. The CDR3 consists of 16 residues. The V and J ends lost 0 bases and 7 bases respectively, with 19 bases between them. CDR3 loop: CASSLGITGGQGTQYF. The CDR3 bases are TGCGCCAGCAGCTTGGGAATCACCGGGGGGCAGGGGACCCAGTACTTC.

The chain employs TRBV28 and TRBJ2-1; 7 bases line up with TRBD2. With 4 bases clipped from V and 3 bases from J, the junction kept 9 bases outside the gene matches. Per the germline V gene, CDR1 is MDHEN and CDR2 is SYDVKM. The CDR3 runs 16 residues. CDR3 nucleotides: TGTGCCAGCAGTTCCCCGGGTAGCGGGCTCTACAATGAGCAGTTCTTC. As protein: CASSSPGSGLYNEQFF. The full variable domain, in which reference TRBV28 and TRBJ2-1 provide the parts outside the CDR3, is DVKVTQSSRYLVKRTGEKVFLECVQDMDHENMFWYRQDPGLGLRLIYFSYDVKMKEKGDIPEGYSVSREKKERFSLILESASTNQTSMYLCASSSPGSGLYNEQFFGPGTRLTVL.

The chain joins TRBV2 to TRBJ2-7, with TRBD1 as a possible D gene (5 bases). CDR3 length equals 15 residues. Germline CDR1 is SNHLY and CDR2 is FYNNEI. V gave up 8 bases and J gave up 2 bases, with 19 bases separating them. The CDR3, as DNA: TGTGCCAGCGGAGATTCGACAGTCGGTCCCTACGAGCAGTACTTC. Protein sequence: CASGDSTVGPYEQYF.

This clone was picked up many times. J is TRBJ1-3 and V is TRBV28; no clear D gene. The CDR3 covers 15 residues. Germline-derived CDR1 and CDR2 are MDHEN and SYDVKM. V was cut by 3 bases and J by 4 bases, with 13 bases left in between. The CDR3 loop is CASSLYGVAGNTIYF. The CDR3 DNA is TGTGCCAGCAGTTTGTATGGAGTAGCCGGAAACACCATATATTTT.

The gene calls are TRBV4-2 and TRBJ2-1; 9 bases are shared with TRBD2. V lost 0 bases and J lost 8; bases outside the gene matches: 8. Germline V CDR1 and CDR2: LGHNA, YNFKEQ. The CDR3 is made up of 16 amino acids. DNA for the CDR3: TGTGCCAGCAGCCAAGATGAGGTAGCGGGAGCCTATGAGCAGTTCTTC. Translated, it gives CASSQDEVAGAYEQFF.

The J gene is TRBJ2-7, the V gene TRBV7-2; D is possibly TRBD2 (6 bases). There are 16 residues in the CDR3. V was cut by 2 bases and J by 0 bases, with 14 bases left in between. Germline loops: CDR1 SGHTA, CDR2 FQGNSA. The CDR3 protein is CASSLTPSGYSYEQYF. The CDR3 coding sequence is TGTGCCAGCAGCTTAACCCCCAGCGGGTACTCCTACGAGCAGTACTTC.

V usage is TRBV5-5 and J usage is TRBJ1-2; tentative D call: TRBD1 (6 bases). This CDR3 has 15 residues. Germline CDR1 is SGHKS and CDR2 is YYEKEE (reference sequence). The ends were cut back, 0 bases at V and 7 bases at J, with 16 bases in the middle. CDR3 residues: CASSLAFQGILGYTF. CDR3 sequence (DNA): TGTGCCAGCAGCTTGGCCTTCCAGGGGATTCTTGGCTACACCTTC.

This chain joins TRBV30 and TRBJ1-4, with TRBD1 as a possible D gene (6 bases). CDR3 length equals 15 residues. The V gene's germline CDR1 is GTSNPN and CDR2 SVGIG (reference sequence). The V and J ends lost 5 bases and 4 bases respectively, with 17 bases between them. The CDR3 reads CAWDPNGGHNEKLFF. The CDR3 DNA reads as TGTGCCTGGGACCCTAACGGGGGGCATAATGAAAAACTGTTTTTT.

The chain links TRBV28 to TRBJ2-7, with 8 bases matching TRBD1. J gave up 3 bases and V 6 bases, and 10 bases lay outside the gene matches. Germline values: CDR1 MDHEN, CDR2 SYDVKM. CDR3 length: 15 residues. CDR3 residues: CASSHGQGRRYEQYF. As DNA, the CDR3 is TGTGCCAGCAGCCACGGACAGGGTCGACGCTACGAGCAGTACTTC.

V and J are TRBV9 and TRBJ1-4; D gene ambiguous. The CDR3 is 15 residues long. V gave up 1 base and J gave up 8 bases, with 15 bases separating them. Germline lookup yields CDR1 SGDLS and CDR2 YYNGEE. The DNA of the CDR3 is TGTGCCAGCAGCGTACGTGCGTCGGGAGGAGAAAAACTGTTTTTT. The encoded protein is CASSVRASGGEKLFF.

This chain connects TRBV4-1 to TRBJ1-5; 7 bases align to TRBD1. The CDR3 runs 13 residues. The V segment lost 2 bases and the J segment 6 bases; nucleotides outside the gene matches: 1. Germline V CDR1 and CDR2: MGHRA, YSYEKL. The CDR3 here is CASSQSGGQPQHF. The CDR3 coding sequence is TGCGCCAGCAGCCAATCAGGGGGTCAGCCCCAGCATTTT.

CDR3 nucleotides: TGCGCCAGCAGTTCTAAGGGACTAGCCCTGTTGTGGCAGTTCTTC. Protein product: CASSSKGLALLWQFF. The chain combines TRBV10-1 with TRBJ2-1; TRBD2 matches at 9 bases. The CDR3 runs 15 residues. V was clipped by 5 bases and J by 12 bases; unmatched bases: 14. The germline V gene has CDR1 WNHNN and CDR2 SYGVQD (reference sequence).

The V gene is TRBV12-3 or TRBV12-4, the J gene TRBJ1-1; D remains unclear. This CDR3 comprises 12 residues. The ends were cut back, 1 base at V and 7 bases at J, with 7 bases in the middle. In DNA, the CDR3 is TGTGCCAGCAGTTTAGTTAGGAGTGAAGCTTTCTTT. It yields the protein CASSLVRSEAFF.

V gene TRBV18 combines with J gene TRBJ2-3; D is uncertain. CDR1 KGHSH and CDR2 LQKENI come from the germline V gene. Trimming pared 2 bases from V and 2 bases from J, leaving 14 bases between. The CDR3 length is 16 residues. For the CDR3, the DNA is TGTGCCAGCTCACCAATTCCCCTAATTTACACAGATACGCAGTATTTT. It is translated as CASSPIPLIYTDTQYF.

This sequence joins TRBV5-1 and TRBJ1-2, with TRBD1 matching over 7 bases. This CDR3 is built from 13 residues. J lost 5 bases, V lost 4 bases, and 5 bases had no gene match. Germline-derived CDR1 and CDR2 are SGHRS and YFSETQ. Here the CDR3 DNA reads TGCGCCAGCAGCCCCCAGGGGGATTATGGCTACACCTTC. It translates to CASSPQGDYGYTF.

This clone is a singleton in its sample. This chain joins TRBV21-1 and TRBJ1-5. TRBV21-1 is a pseudogene locus. CDR3 size: 13 residues. CDR3 sequence (DNA): TGTGCCATCCCTGAGCCGAAACGTCAGCCCCAGCATTTT. Amino acids: CAIPEPKRQPQHF.

This chain links TRBV7-2 with TRBJ1-2; D is undetermined. CDR1 is SGHTA and CDR2 is FQGNSA in the germline V gene. CDR3 length equals 15 residues. The V and J ends lost 2 bases and 2 bases respectively, with 12 bases between them. Here the CDR3 reads CASSLRAGPNYGYTF. The CDR3 DNA reads TGTGCCAGCAGCTTACGTGCGGGTCCGAACTATGGCTACACCTTC.

This clone turned up a few times. CDR3 sequence (DNA): TGTGCCAGCAGCGTCACAGGGAACTCTGGAAACACCATATATTTT. Amino acids: CASSVTGNSGNTIYF. The chain links TRBV7-9 to TRBJ1-3; D possibly corresponds to TRBD1 (6 bases). This CDR3 region has 15 residues. The germline CDR1 and CDR2 sequences are SEHNR and FQNEAQ (reference sequence). V lost 5 bases and J lost 0, with 11 bases in between.

This sequence joins TRBV6-2 or TRBV6-3 and TRBJ1-6; 7 nucleotides align to TRBD1. Per the germline V gene, CDR1 is MNHEY and CDR2 is SVGEGT. The CDR3 contains 14 residues. V was clipped by 3 bases and J by 11 bases; unmatched bases: 7. CDR3 sequence reads: CASSYSQGGPPLHF. The CDR3 DNA is TGTGCCAGCAGTTATTCGCAGGGGGGACCACCCCTCCACTTT.